The 9 T cell receptor beta chains listed next were all sequenced from one sample in a study of OX40 agonist ivuxolimab in advanced cancers. TCRdb's copy holds only in-frame clones and misses some; the assay was immunoSEQ multiplex PCR. The table lists tens of thousands of clones, about 93% of them singletons. The source material was CD4+ or CD8+ T cells sorted from blood, sampled in a trial of the OX40 agonist ivuxolimab. The receptor source for this set is an adult with an advanced solid tumor such as melanoma, head and neck, liver or kidney cancer.

J is TRBJ2-7 and V is TRBV4-3; no clear D gene. This CDR3 has 13 residues. V lost 1 base and J 1 base, leaving 5 bases between the germline ends. Germline V gene sequence: CDR1 LGHNA, CDR2 YSLEER. In DNA, the CDR3 is TGCGCCAGCAGCCAAGCCGAATCCTACGAGCAGTACTTC. Translating it yields CASSQAESYEQYF.

The chain employs TRBV6-6 and TRBJ2-5; no definite D call. There are 12 residues in the CDR3. The V and J ends lost 2 bases and 1 base respectively, with 2 bases between them. Germline loops: CDR1 MNHNY, CDR2 SVGAGI (reference sequence). Written as DNA, the CDR3 is TGTGCCAGCAGTTACCCCCAAGAGACCCAGTACTTC. Translation gives CASSYPQETQYF.

The chain joins TRBV4-1 to TRBJ2-1, with 11 bases that match TRBD2. The J segment lost 3 bases and the V segment lost 8 bases, leaving 12 bases of the junction unmatched. This CDR3 is built from 17 residues. Germline assignment: CDR1 MGHRA and CDR2 YSYEKL. The CDR3 DNA is TGCGCCAGCGGGGTACTAGCGGGGGCCCAACGCTACAATGAGCAGTTCTTC. As protein: CASGVLAGAQRYNEQFF.

A single count supports this clone. This chain connects TRBV27 to TRBJ2-3, with 11 bases aligning to TRBD2. V lost 5 bases and J lost 2; bases outside the gene matches: 9. This CDR3 is built from 17 residues. Per the germline V gene, CDR1 is MNHEY and CDR2 is SMNVEV (reference sequence). The CDR3 DNA is TGTGCCAGCAGTGAGTGGACTAGCGGGCCGCTCACAGATACGCAGTATTTT. This codes for CASSEWTSGPLTDTQYF.

The chain joins TRBV28 to TRBJ1-2, with a weak D call TRBD1 (6 bases). Germline V gives CDR1 MDHEN, CDR2 SYDVKM. This CDR3 is built from 15 residues. Trimming removed 9 bases from V and 4 bases from J, with 21 bases in between. In DNA form, the CDR3 reads TGTGCCAGTCTTAGACGGGACAAGGAACTCTATGGCTACACCTTC. It translates to CASLRRDKELYGYTF.

The chain uses TRBV5-1 and TRBJ2-7; D might be TRBD1 (6 bases). Trimming pared 2 bases from V and 2 bases from J, leaving 11 bases between. Looked up from germline, CDR1 is SGHRS and CDR2 is YFSETQ. The CDR3 loop spans 14 amino acids. This CDR3 is CASSFGTYAYEQYF. CDR3 in DNA: TGCGCCAGCAGCTTCGGGACATATGCCTACGAGCAGTACTTC.

This clone occurred a few times. This chain joins TRBV14 and TRBJ1-5; D not resolved. Germline lookup yields CDR1 SGHDN and CDR2 FVKESK. Trimming shortened V by 1 base and J by 7 bases, and 5 bases separated the two germline ends. This CDR3 region has 12 residues. Written as DNA, the CDR3 is TGTGCCAGCAGCCAAGTTGGACAGCCCCAGCATTTT. Translation gives CASSQVGQPQHF.

V is TRBV5-1 and J is TRBJ2-6, with 7 bases identical to TRBD1. V dropped 2 bases and J dropped 1; count of bases not matched to a gene: 12. Per the germline V gene, CDR1 is SGHRS and CDR2 is YFSETQ. CDR3 length: 19 residues. The chain's CDR3 is CASSFGTGTVISGANVLTF. CDR3 nucleotides: TGCGCCAGCAGCTTTGGAACCGGGACAGTTATTTCTGGGGCCAACGTCCTGACTTTC.

The gene calls are TRBV5-5 and TRBJ2-1; weak D call: TRBD2 (6 bases). CDR1 SGHKS and CDR2 YYEKEE come from the germline V gene (reference sequence). The CDR3 runs 13 residues. V gave up 4 bases and J gave up 6 bases, with 11 bases separating them. The CDR3 DNA reads TGTGCCAGCAGCGCGGACGGGGGCAATGAGCAGTTCTTC. The encoded protein is CASSADGGNEQFF.